The source of this T cell receptor beta chain is a study of technical replicates of blood from several donors. Repertoires were generated with immunoSEQ multiplex PCR, while TCRdb's copy carries only in-frame clones and drops some. The table has roughly 50,000 clones, roughly 95% seen once; the top ten hold less than 4.5%. The germline V and J ends were trimmed by 7 bases and 6 bases, with 19 bases remaining between them. CDR1 SEHNR and CDR2 FQNEAQ come from the germline V gene (reference sequence). The CDR3 covers 14 residues. The sample comprised PBMCs. The TCR sequence derives from a human donor in good health. Some clones in this sample may be carry-over from other donors' samples. The genes are TRBV7-9 and TRBJ2-7, with a tentative D call TRBD2 (5 bases). The CDR3 bases are TGTGCCAGCATCAAGACTGGAGGATCTAGCGAGCAGTACTTC. Translating gives CASIKTGGSSEQYF.